This entry lists 5 T cell receptor beta chains sequenced from one sample in a study of T cells after yellow fever vaccination. MiXCR, applied by TCRdb to the 5' RACE reads, yields one record per CDR3 protein. Of about 130,000 distinct CDR3 sequences in the sample, around 7.7% were seen once. Specimen: CD4+ T cells sorted from PBMCs, collected around 10 days after the first yellow fever vaccination. These receptors were taken from a man aged 18-30 years who received the YFV17D yellow fever vaccine.

This clonotype was observed many times. The chain carries TRBV6-6 and TRBJ2-7; TRBD2 is a possible D gene (5 bases). The germline gives CDR1 MNHNY, CDR2 SVGAGI (reference sequence). Trimming stripped 5 bases from V and 4 bases from J, with 6 bases between. The CDR3 covers 11 residues. The CDR3 region is CASSEGYEQYV. Written as DNA, the CDR3 is TGTGCCAGCAGTGAGGGATACGAGCAGTACGTC.

This clonotype was seen many times. The V gene is TRBV20-1, the J gene TRBJ1-2, with TRBD1 as a possible D gene (6 bases). V was pared by 7 bases and J by 1 base, with 13 bases between. The CDR3 has 13 amino acids. Germline V gene data show CDR1 as DFQATT and CDR2 as SNEGSKA (reference sequence). CDR3 amino acids: CSEGGNVNYGYTF. CDR3 nucleotides: TGCAGTGAGGGGGGCAACGTTAACTATGGCTACACCTTC.

This clonotype was observed at least ten times. DNA for the CDR3: TGTGCCAGCAGTTTGCGGTGGGACAGCCCCAATCAGCCCCAGCATTTT. The encoded protein is CASSLRWDSPNQPQHF. V and J are TRBV6-5 and TRBJ1-5; TRBD1 matches 7 bases. J gave up 3 bases and V 4 bases, and 9 bases lay outside the gene matches. The germline CDR1 and CDR2 sequences are MNHEY and SVGAGI. The CDR3 is 16 amino acids.

This clonotype was counted many times. The chain uses TRBV12-3 or TRBV12-4 and TRBJ1-2; D remains unclear. There are 13 residues in the CDR3. Trimming removed 6 bases from V and 3 bases from J, with 11 bases in between. CDR3 nucleotides: TGTGCCAGCAGCCCCCAGGTCCACTATGGCTACACCTTC. It yields the protein CASSPQVHYGYTF.

This clonotype was counted at least ten times. The chain uses TRBV19 and TRBJ2-1, with unresolved D. This CDR3 has 14 residues. V dropped 5 bases and J dropped 0 bases, with 8 bases sitting between them. Looked up from germline, CDR1 is LNHDA and CDR2 is SQIVND (reference sequence). This CDR3 reads CASSSRSSYNEQFF. CDR3 sequence (DNA): TGTGCCAGTAGTTCCAGAAGCTCCTACAATGAGCAGTTCTTC. Full variable domain (missing parts from reference TRBV19 and TRBJ2-1): DGGITQSPKYLFRKEGQNVTLSCEQNLNHDAMYWYRQDPGQGLRLIYYSQIVNDFQKGDIAEGYSVSREKKESFPLTVTSAQKNPTAFYLCASSSRSSYNEQFFGPGTRLTVL.